Each of the 27 T cell receptor beta chains below was sequenced from the same sample in a study of T-cell reconstitution after alpha-beta-depleted transplantation in children. Unique molecular identifiers were incorporated during preparation of the TCRbeta library. TCRdb re-derived calls from the PCR reads in MiXCR, one entry per CDR3 protein. The data contain over 85,000 distinct CDR3 sequences, roughly 6% of them singletons. The specimen comprised PBMCs, mostly from graft donor cells, sampled 60 days after TCRalphabeta/CD19-depleted stem cell transplant. The receptors were gathered from a female patient aged 2-9 years who had a stem cell transplant for Fanconi anemia, so the T cells may come from the graft donor.

The chain combines TRBV5-1 with TRBJ2-7; TRBD2 matches at 8 bases. Germline CDR1 is SGHRS and CDR2 is YFSETQ. The CDR3 runs to 15 residues. Trimming at V came to 2 bases and at J to 6 bases, leaving 10 bases not matched to a gene. The CDR3 nucleotides read TGCGCCAGCAGCTTACCCGGGGGGGCTCTGCGCGAGCAGTACTTC. Residues: CASSLPGGALREQYF.

This CDR3 is CASRRLVPTGVSSTDTQYF. The CDR3 bases are TGCGCCAGCAGGCGACTAGTTCCTACGGGCGTGTCTAGCACAGATACGCAGTATTTT. The gene calls are TRBV5-1 and TRBJ2-3, with D maybe TRBD2 (6 bases). V lost 5 bases and J 0 bases, leaving 25 bases between the germline ends. The CDR3 runs to 19 residues. CDR1 and CDR2 (germline): SGHRS, YFSETQ.

The chain employs TRBV30 and TRBJ1-2; TRBD1 might be the D (5 bases). The CDR3 has 13 residues. Germline CDR1 and CDR2: GTSNPN and SVGIG (reference sequence). The V gene lost 8 bases and the J gene lost 2 bases, with 15 bases spanning the gap. In DNA form, the CDR3 reads TGTGCCGGACTAACAGGACCCAACTATGGCTACACCTTC. Protein sequence: CAGLTGPNYGYTF.

This clonotype was counted ten times or more. The chain uses TRBV7-9 and TRBJ2-7, with D perhaps matching TRBD1 or TRBD2 (5 bases each). Trimming shortened V by 6 bases and J by 7 bases, and 16 bases separated the two germline ends. This CDR3 spans 13 amino acids. CDR1 and CDR2 from the germline V gene are SEHNR and FQNEAQ (reference sequence). The CDR3 coding sequence is TGTGCCAGCAGTATTTGGGACCGGGGAGAGCAGTACTTC. It yields the protein CASSIWDRGEQYF.

This clonotype occurred many times. Written as DNA, the CDR3 is TGCGCCAGCAGTAAGCAGACTAGTCAGAACACCGGGGAGCTGTTTTTT. It specifies CASSKQTSQNTGELFF. The V call is TRBV10-1, the J call TRBJ2-2; D possibly corresponds to TRBD2 (6 bases). The V and J ends lost 5 bases and 1 base respectively, with 14 bases between them. CDR1 is WNHNN, CDR2 SYGVQD, per germline (reference sequence). The CDR3 consists of 16 residues.

This clonotype was seen at least ten times. This chain uses TRBV7-9 with TRBJ2-1; no firm D call. Germline-derived CDR1 and CDR2 are SEHNR and FQNEAQ (reference sequence). Trimming took off 0 bases at V and 5 bases at J, with 8 bases between the two ends. This CDR3 spans 14 amino acids. The CDR3 nucleotides are TGTGCCAGCAGCTTAGCGCCGAAAGACAATGAGCAGTTCTTC. Translated, it gives CASSLAPKDNEQFF.

The table lists this clonotype with many counts. This chain connects TRBV2 to TRBJ1-2, with a tentative D call TRBD1 (6 bases). The CDR3 contains 13 residues. CDR1 is SNHLY, CDR2 FYNNEI, per germline. Trimming removed 5 bases at V and 4 bases at J, with 11 bases between. This CDR3 is CASSQGRGYGYTF. Written as DNA, the CDR3 is TGTGCCAGCAGTCAGGGGAGGGGCTATGGCTACACCTTC.

Only a few counts were recorded for this clonotype. The rearrangement joins TRBV28 to TRBJ1-2; D is uncertain. CDR1 and CDR2 from the germline V gene are MDHEN and SYDVKM. V lost 6 bases, J lost 4 bases, and 12 bases lay in between. This CDR3 region has 13 residues. CDR3 protein: CASSQDRIYGYTF. The CDR3 DNA follows: TGTGCCAGCAGCCAGGACCGAATCTATGGCTACACCTTC.

This clonotype was observed a handful of times. The V and J genes are TRBV12-3 or TRBV12-4 and TRBJ2-3; 8 bases are a match to TRBD2. The CDR3 runs to 14 residues. Germline trimming cut 7 bases from V and 5 bases from J; bases unmatched to any gene: 8. This CDR3 is CASTREGRGDTQYF. DNA for the CDR3: TGTGCCAGCACACGGGAGGGAAGGGGAGATACGCAGTATTTT.

The CDR3, as DNA: TGTGCCAGCAGTTTTTCTGAAAAACTGTTTTTT. Translated, it gives CASSFSEKLFF. This sequence joins TRBV12-3 or TRBV12-4 and TRBJ1-4; D unclear. Deletions cut 3 bases from V and 7 bases from J, with 3 bases between. CDR3 length equals 11 residues.

This clonotype showed up many times. The rearrangement links TRBV24-1 to TRBJ2-1, with TRBD2 identical over 7 bases. CDR3 length: 15 residues. V dropped 2 bases and J dropped 8; count of bases not matched to a gene: 8. Germline V gene data show CDR1 as KGHDR and CDR2 as SFDVKD. The CDR3 DNA is TGTGCCACCAGTGATTACCGGGGCGCGGGGGATGAGCAGTTCTTC. As protein: CATSDYRGAGDEQFF.

This clonotype has just a few counts. This chain connects TRBV5-5 to TRBJ1-2; maybe TRBD1 (5 bases). Germline V CDR1 and CDR2: SGHKS, YYEKEE (reference sequence). The CDR3 has 14 residues. The V end lost 1 base, the J end lost 4 bases, and 11 bases lay between the germline ends. CDR3 nucleotide sequence: TGTGCCAGCAGCTTGTTGTCCGACAGCTATGGCTACACCTTC. Protein product: CASSLLSDSYGYTF. Full variable domain (outside the CDR3, taken from reference TRBV5-5 and TRBJ1-2): DAGVTQSPTHLIKTRGQQVTLRCSPISGHKSVSWYQQVLGQGPQFIFQYYEKEERGRGNFPDRFSARQFPNYSSELNVNALLLGDSALYLCASSLLSDSYGYTFGSGTRLTVV.

The rearrangement links TRBV7-3 to TRBJ2-3; 8 bases align to TRBD2. Germline V gives CDR1 SGHTA, CDR2 FQGTGA. V shed 0 bases and J 5 bases; nucleotides not matched to a gene: 10. The CDR3 contains 17 residues. CDR3 sequence reads: CASSLTGAGGRVDTQYF. The CDR3 DNA reads as TGTGCCAGCAGCTTAACGGGGGCGGGGGGTCGTGTAGATACGCAGTATTTT.

This clonotype occurred many times. The V and J genes are TRBV12-3 or TRBV12-4 and TRBJ1-6; tentative D call: TRBD1 (5 bases). V was trimmed by 3 bases and J by 4 bases, leaving 7 bases between them. The CDR3 has 14 amino acids. CDR3 loop: CASSLGGYNSPLHF. The CDR3 DNA is TGTGCCAGCAGTTTGGGGGGTTATAATTCACCCCTCCACTTT.

This sequence joins TRBV5-1 and TRBJ2-3; TRBD1 matches 7 bases. This CDR3 region has 15 residues. Germline CDR1 and CDR2: SGHRS and YFSETQ. Losses at the gene ends were 4 bases for V and 2 bases for J; bases not matched to a gene: 7. DNA for the CDR3: TGCGCCAGCAGCCTTGGACAGGTTTACACAGATACGCAGTATTTT. This codes for CASSLGQVYTDTQYF.

The rearrangement links TRBV24-1 to TRBJ1-5; possible D gene TRBD1, 5 bases. Germline V CDR1 and CDR2: KGHDR, SFDVKD. With 6 bases removed from V and 7 bases from J, the gap between germline ends came to 12 bases. This CDR3 is 13 amino acids long. CDR3 sequence reads: CATSRDEGQPQHF. In DNA form, the CDR3 reads TGTGCCACCAGTAGGGACGAGGGCCAGCCCCAGCATTTT.

The sample holds many counts of this clonotype. This rearrangement joins TRBV5-1 to TRBJ1-1; weak D call: TRBD1 (6 bases). The ends were cut back, 4 bases at V and 1 base at J, with 14 bases in the middle. The CDR3 runs to 15 residues. The V gene's germline CDR1 is SGHRS and CDR2 YFSETQ. Here the CDR3 DNA reads TGCGCCAGCAGCGGCAGGGGCAGGGAGAACACTGAAGCTTTCTTT. Residues: CASSGRGRENTEAFF.

J is TRBJ2-2 and V is TRBV14; 8 bases are shared with TRBD2. Per germline, CDR1 SGHDN and CDR2 FVKESK. The CDR3 spans 16 residues. J was trimmed by 2 bases and V by 6 bases; bases with no gene match: 8. DNA for the CDR3: TGTGCCAGCAGTCGGTACGGGGGGGCTAACACCGGGGAGCTGTTTTTT. Translated, it gives CASSRYGGANTGELFF.

The table lists this clonotype with many counts. The CDR3 loop reads CAISESGGGTDTQYF. The CDR3 DNA sequence: TGTGCCATCAGTGAGTCCGGGGGGGGCACAGATACGCAGTATTTT. This rearrangement joins TRBV10-3 to TRBJ2-3; 8 bases align to TRBD2. CDR1 and CDR2 from the germline V gene are ENHRY and SYGVKD. Trimming removed 0 bases from V and 1 base from J; junction bases left unmatched: 0. CDR3 length equals 15 residues.

This clonotype was seen at least ten times. The V gene is TRBV28, the J gene TRBJ1-4; D call uncertain. Trimming stripped 5 bases from V and 5 bases from J, with 12 bases between. Germline V gene lookup returns CDR1 MDHEN and CDR2 SYDVKM. The length of the CDR3 is 14 residues. The CDR3 loop reads CASSPGGRNEKLFF. The CDR3 bases are TGTGCCAGCAGTCCAGGTGGAAGAAATGAAAAACTGTTTTTT.

The rearrangement joins TRBV27 to TRBJ2-1; 14 bases are shared with TRBD2. The CDR3 has 16 residues. After removal of 6 bases from V and 6 bases from J, the junction contained 7 bases not matched to a gene. The germline gives CDR1 MNHEY, CDR2 SMNVEV (reference sequence). CDR3: CASSGTSGSGFNEQFF. CDR3 bases: TGTGCCAGCAGCGGGACTAGCGGGAGTGGTTTCAATGAGCAGTTCTTC.

This clonotype was detected many times. The V gene is TRBV12-3 or TRBV12-4, the J gene TRBJ2-7; D remains ambiguous. The CDR3 length is 14 residues. V was pared by 4 bases and J by 7 bases, with 17 bases between. The CDR3 is CASSSMASFWEQYF. CDR3 DNA: TGTGCCAGCAGTTCGATGGCCTCCTTCTGGGAGCAGTACTTC.

This clonotype has a count of ten or more. The rearrangement joins TRBV28 to TRBJ2-3, with 8 bases matching TRBD2. The CDR3 covers 13 residues. The V gene end was trimmed by 8 bases and the J gene end by 7 bases; junction bases not matched to a gene: 8. Germline V CDR1 and CDR2: MDHEN, SYDVKM. The CDR3, as DNA: TGTGCCAGCTCGGGGGGGCCCGGATATACGCAGTATTTT. Residues: CASSGGPGYTQYF.

This clonotype was seen ten or more times. V usage is TRBV20-1 and J usage is TRBJ1-5; TRBD1 matches 8 bases. Per the germline V gene, CDR1 is DFQATT and CDR2 is SNEGSKA (reference sequence). The V gene end was trimmed by 2 bases and the J gene end by 1 base; junction bases not matched to a gene: 7. The CDR3 sequence is 16 residues long. CDR3 amino acids: CSARIRGLASNQPQHF. As DNA, the CDR3 is TGCAGTGCTAGAATCAGGGGGCTAGCGAGCAATCAGCCCCAGCATTTT.

The chain joins TRBV4-1 to TRBJ2-7, with D perhaps matching TRBD1 (6 bases). The CDR3 length is 14 residues. V lost 8 bases and J lost 0, with 14 bases in between. CDR1 is MGHRA, CDR2 YSYEKL, per germline. The chain's CDR3 is CASAGTPSSYEQYF. The DNA of the CDR3 is TGCGCCAGCGCCGGGACACCTAGCTCCTACGAGCAGTACTTC.

The rearrangement links TRBV3-1 to TRBJ2-7, with D hard to call. The CDR3 loop spans 15 amino acids. V lost 0 bases to trimming and J lost 3 bases, with 12 bases between them. Germline CDR1 is LGHDT and CDR2 is YNNKEL (reference sequence). The CDR3 protein is CASSQELGINYEQYF. Written as DNA, the CDR3 is TGTGCCAGCAGCCAAGAACTCGGTATAAACTACGAGCAGTACTTC.

The chain joins TRBV3-1 to TRBJ2-1; TRBD2 matches at 8 bases. CDR1 is LGHDT, CDR2 YNNKEL, per germline (reference sequence). The V segment lost 3 bases and the J segment 5 bases; nucleotides outside the gene matches: 6. CDR3 size: 15 residues. The CDR3 reads CASSHRGGRHNEQFF. In nucleotides, the CDR3 is TGTGCCAGCAGCCATCGGGGGGGCAGACACAATGAGCAGTTCTTC.